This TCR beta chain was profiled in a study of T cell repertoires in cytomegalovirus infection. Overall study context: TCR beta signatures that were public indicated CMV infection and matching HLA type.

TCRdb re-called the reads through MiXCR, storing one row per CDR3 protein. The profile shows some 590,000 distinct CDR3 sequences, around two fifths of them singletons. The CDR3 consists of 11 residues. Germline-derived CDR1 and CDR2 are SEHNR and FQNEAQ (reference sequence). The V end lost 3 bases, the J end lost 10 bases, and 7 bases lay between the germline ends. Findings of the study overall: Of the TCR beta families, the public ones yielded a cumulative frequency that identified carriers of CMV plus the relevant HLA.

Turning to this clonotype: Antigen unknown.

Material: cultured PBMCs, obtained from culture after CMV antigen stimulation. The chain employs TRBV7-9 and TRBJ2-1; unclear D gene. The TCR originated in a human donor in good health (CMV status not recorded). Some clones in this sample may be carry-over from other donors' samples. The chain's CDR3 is CASSFLYEQFF. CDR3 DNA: TGTGCCAGCAGCTTCCTGTACGAGCAGTTCTTC.